Presented here are 3 T cell receptor beta chains from one specimen sequenced in a study of blood T cell repertoires in COVID-19 (dated by TCRdb to the early 2020s). The library relied on the immunoSEQ multiplex PCR assay. TCRdb re-hosts the immuneACCESS table, in-frame sequences only. Its copies lack some clones; in the studies checked, an unresolved V gene accounts for under half of them, and the cause for the rest is not known. The sample includes 110,000 to 150,000 clones, with roughly 90% observed a single time. The top ten constitute 2.5% to 3.5% of the sample. Sequencing was done on a sample of peripheral blood. The receptors here all came from a man aged 60 to 69 with active or convalescent COVID-19.

The chain combines TRBV15 with TRBJ2-1; the D is unclear. The germline CDR1 and CDR2 sequences are LNHNV and YYDKDF (reference sequence). CDR3 length: 14 residues. Trimming cost V 2 bases and J 11 bases, with 16 bases left between them. Here the CDR3 reads CATSRPSESPKQFF. CDR3 coding DNA: TGTGCCACCAGCAGACCCTCGGAGAGCCCGAAGCAGTTCTTC. Based on the CDR3 plus reference TRBV15 and TRBJ2-1, the full variable domain is DAMVIQNPRYQVTQFGKPVTLSCSQTLNHNVMYWYQQKSSQAPKLLFHYYDKDFNNEADTPDNFQSRRPNTSFCFLDIRSPGLGDTAMYLCATSRPSESPKQFFGPGTRLTVL.

The rearrangement links TRBV9 to TRBJ2-1; maybe TRBD2 (6 bases). The CDR3 has 15 amino acids. The ends were cut back, 0 bases at V and 9 bases at J, with 16 bases in the middle. Germline V gene lookup returns CDR1 SGDLS and CDR2 YYNGEE. CDR3 nucleotides: TGTGCCAGCAGCGTAGGACTAGGAAGCTCCGGTGAGCAGTTCTTC. This codes for CASSVGLGSSGEQFF.

J is TRBJ1-2 and V is TRBV28; 8 bases map to TRBD1. The CDR3 has 12 amino acids. Trimming at V came to 6 bases and at J to 4 bases, leaving 1 base not matched to a gene. The germline V gene has CDR1 MDHEN and CDR2 SYDVKM. The CDR3 bases are TGTGCCAGCAGCACAGGGGGCTATGGCTACACCTTC. This encodes CASSTGGYGYTF.